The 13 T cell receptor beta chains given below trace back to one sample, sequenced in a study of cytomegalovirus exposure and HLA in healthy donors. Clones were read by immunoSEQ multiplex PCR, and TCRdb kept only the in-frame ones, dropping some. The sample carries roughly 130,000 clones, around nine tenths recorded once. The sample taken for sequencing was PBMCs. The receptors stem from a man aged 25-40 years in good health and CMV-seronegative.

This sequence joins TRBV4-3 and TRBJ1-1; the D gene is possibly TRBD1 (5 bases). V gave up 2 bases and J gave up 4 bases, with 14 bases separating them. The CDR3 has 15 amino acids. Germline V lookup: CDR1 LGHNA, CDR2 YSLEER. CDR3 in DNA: TGCGCCAGCAGCCAACCCGACAGACTAGTCACTGAAGCTTTCTTT. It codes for CASSQPDRLVTEAFF.

CDR3 protein: CASSGSPGQLSDTQYF. CDR3 nucleotide sequence: TGTGCCAGCAGTGGATCCCCGGGACAGCTTTCAGATACGCAGTATTTT. The chain joins TRBV6-6 to TRBJ2-3; 7 bases agree with TRBD1. Germline CDR1 and CDR2: MNHNY and SVGAGI (reference sequence). There are 16 residues in the CDR3. The J segment lost 4 bases and the V segment lost 5 bases, leaving 12 bases of the junction unmatched.

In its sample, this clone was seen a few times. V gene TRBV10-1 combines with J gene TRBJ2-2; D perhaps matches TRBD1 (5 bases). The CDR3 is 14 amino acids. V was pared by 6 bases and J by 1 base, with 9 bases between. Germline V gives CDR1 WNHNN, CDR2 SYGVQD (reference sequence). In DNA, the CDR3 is TGCGCCAGCAGGGAGACAGAGAACACCGGGGAGCTGTTTTTT. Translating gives CASRETENTGELFF.

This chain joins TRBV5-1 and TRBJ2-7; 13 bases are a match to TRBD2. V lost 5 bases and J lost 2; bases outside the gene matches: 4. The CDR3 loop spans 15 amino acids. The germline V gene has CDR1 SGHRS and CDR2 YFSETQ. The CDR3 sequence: CASREGTSGAYEQYF. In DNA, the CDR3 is TGCGCCAGCAGAGAAGGGACTAGCGGGGCCTACGAGCAGTACTTC.

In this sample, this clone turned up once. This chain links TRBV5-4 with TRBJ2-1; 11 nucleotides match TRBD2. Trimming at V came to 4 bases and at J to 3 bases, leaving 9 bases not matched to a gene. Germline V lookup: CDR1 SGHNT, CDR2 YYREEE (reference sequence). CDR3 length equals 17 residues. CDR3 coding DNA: TGTGCCAGCAGCCCTACTAGCGGGAGAAGGATCTACAATGAGCAGTTCTTC. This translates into CASSPTSGRRIYNEQFF. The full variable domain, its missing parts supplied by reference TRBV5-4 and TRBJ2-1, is ETGVTQSPTHLIKTRGQQVTLRCSSQSGHNTVSWYQQALGQGPQFIFQYYREEENGRGNFPPRFSGLQFPNYSSELNVNALELDDSALYLCASSPTSGRRIYNEQFFGPGTRLTVL.

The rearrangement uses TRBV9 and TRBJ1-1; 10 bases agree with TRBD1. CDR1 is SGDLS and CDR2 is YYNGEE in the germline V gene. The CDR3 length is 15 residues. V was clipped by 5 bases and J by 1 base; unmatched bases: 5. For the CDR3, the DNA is TGTGCCAGCAGTGGGGACAGGGGATCGAACACTGAAGCTTTCTTT. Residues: CASSGDRGSNTEAFF.

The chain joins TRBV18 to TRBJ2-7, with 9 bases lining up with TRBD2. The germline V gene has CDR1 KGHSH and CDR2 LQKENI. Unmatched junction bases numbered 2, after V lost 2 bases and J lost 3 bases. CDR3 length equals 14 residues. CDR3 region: CASSPAGGVYEQYF. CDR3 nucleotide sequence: TGTGCCAGCTCACCAGCGGGAGGGGTCTACGAGCAGTACTTC.

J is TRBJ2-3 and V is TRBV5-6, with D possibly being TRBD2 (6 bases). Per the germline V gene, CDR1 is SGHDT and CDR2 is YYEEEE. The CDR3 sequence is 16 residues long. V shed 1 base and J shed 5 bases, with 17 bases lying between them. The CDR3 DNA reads TGTGCCAGCAGCTTGTGGGAAGGCGGGGTCCAAGATACGCAGTATTTT. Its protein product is CASSLWEGGVQDTQYF. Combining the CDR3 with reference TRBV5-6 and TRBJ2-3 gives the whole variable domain DAGVTQSPTHLIKTRGQQVTLRCSPKSGHDTVSWYQQALGQGPQFIFQYYEEEERQRGNFPDRFSGHQFPNYSSELNVNALLLGDSALYLCASSLWEGGVQDTQYFGPGTRLTVL.

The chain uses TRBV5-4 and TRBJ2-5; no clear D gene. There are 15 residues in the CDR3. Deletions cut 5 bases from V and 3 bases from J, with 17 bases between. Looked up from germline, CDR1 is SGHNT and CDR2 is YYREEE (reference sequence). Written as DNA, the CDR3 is TGTGCCAGCAGGACCTTCGAGGCCTATGAAGAGACCCAGTACTTC. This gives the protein CASRTFEAYEETQYF. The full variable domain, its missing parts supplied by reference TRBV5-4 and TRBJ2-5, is ETGVTQSPTHLIKTRGQQVTLRCSSQSGHNTVSWYQQALGQGPQFIFQYYREEENGRGNFPPRFSGLQFPNYSSELNVNALELDDSALYLCASRTFEAYEETQYFGPGTRLLVL.

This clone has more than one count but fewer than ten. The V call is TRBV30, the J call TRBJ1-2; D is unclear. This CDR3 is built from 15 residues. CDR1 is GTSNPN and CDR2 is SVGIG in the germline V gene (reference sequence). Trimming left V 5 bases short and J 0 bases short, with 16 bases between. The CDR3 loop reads CAWRGRGNTNYGYTF. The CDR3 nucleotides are TGTGCCTGGCGAGGCAGAGGGAATACTAACTATGGCTACACCTTC.

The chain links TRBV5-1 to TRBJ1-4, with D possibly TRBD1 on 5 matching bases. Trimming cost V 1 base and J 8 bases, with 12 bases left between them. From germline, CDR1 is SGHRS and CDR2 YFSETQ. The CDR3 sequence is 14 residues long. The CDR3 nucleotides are TGCGCCAGCAGCTTGACAGGTTTAAAAGAAAAACTGTTTTTT. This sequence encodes CASSLTGLKEKLFF.

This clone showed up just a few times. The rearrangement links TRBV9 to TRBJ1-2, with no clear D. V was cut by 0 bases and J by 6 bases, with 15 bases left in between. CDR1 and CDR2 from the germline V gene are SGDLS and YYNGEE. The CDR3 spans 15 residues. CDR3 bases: TGTGCCAGCAGCGTAGGCGCACGGAGATCGGATGGCTACACCTTC. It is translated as CASSVGARRSDGYTF.

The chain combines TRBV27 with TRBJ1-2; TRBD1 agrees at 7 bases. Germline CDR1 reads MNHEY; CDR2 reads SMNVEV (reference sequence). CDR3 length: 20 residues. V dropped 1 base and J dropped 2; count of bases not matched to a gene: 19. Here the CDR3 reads CASSLFPGGGNLWGNYGYTF. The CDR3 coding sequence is TGTGCCAGCAGTTTATTCCCTGGAGGGGGCAACTTATGGGGAAACTATGGCTACACCTTC.